The clone carrying this T cell receptor beta chain was seen more than once but under ten times. The sample is drawn from a study of T-cell reconstitution after alpha-beta-depleted transplantation in children. Using unique molecular identifiers, the investigators prepared the TCRbeta library. MiXCR, applied by TCRdb to the PCR reads, yields one record per CDR3 protein. The table has about 350,000 distinct CDR3 sequences, around 15% seen once; the top ten hold 35% to 50%. This sequence was found in a male patient aged 2-15 years who had a stem cell transplant for acute lymphoblastic leukemia, so the T cells may come from the graft donor. The starting material was PBMCs, mostly from graft donor cells, obtained 360 days after TCRalphabeta/CD19-depleted stem cell transplant.

The CDR3 reads CAPSPLRNYNEQFF. The CDR3 coding sequence is TGTGCCCCTTCCCCGTTGCGGAACTACAATGAGCAGTTCTTC. The rearrangement joins TRBV28 to TRBJ2-1; no clear D. CDR3 size: 14 residues. Germline V gives CDR1 MDHEN, CDR2 SYDVKM. Trimming left V 11 bases short and J 3 bases short, with 17 bases between. The entire variable domain, with the rest obtained from reference TRBV28 and TRBJ2-1, is as follows: DVKVTQSSRYLVKRTGEKVFLECVQDMDHENMFWYRQDPGLGLRLIYFSYDVKMKEKGDIPEGYSVSREKKERFSLILESASTNQTSMYLCAPSPLRNYNEQFFGPGTRLTVL.